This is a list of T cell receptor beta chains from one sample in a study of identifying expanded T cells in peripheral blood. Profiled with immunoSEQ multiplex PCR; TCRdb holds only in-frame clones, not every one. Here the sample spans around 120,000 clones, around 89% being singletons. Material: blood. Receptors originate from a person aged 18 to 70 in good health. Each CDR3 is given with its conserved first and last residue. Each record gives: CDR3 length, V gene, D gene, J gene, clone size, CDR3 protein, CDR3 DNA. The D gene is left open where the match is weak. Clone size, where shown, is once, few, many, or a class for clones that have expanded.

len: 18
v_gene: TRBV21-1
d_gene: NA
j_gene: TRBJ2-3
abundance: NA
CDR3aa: CASSQRGILVPTFGTQYF
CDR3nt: TGTGCCAGCAGCCAAAGAGGCATCCTAGTGCCTACATTTGGAACGCAGTATTTT

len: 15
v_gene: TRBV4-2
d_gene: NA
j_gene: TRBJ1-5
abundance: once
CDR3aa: CASSPAWEGGQPQHF
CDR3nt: TGTGCCAGCAGCCCAGCATGGGAGGGAGGCCAGCCCCAGCATTTT

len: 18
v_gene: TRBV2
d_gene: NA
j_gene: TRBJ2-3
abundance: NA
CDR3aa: CASSEKSGLAWSLDTQYF
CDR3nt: TGTGCCAGCAGTGAAAAATCGGGCCTAGCTTGGAGCTTAGATACGCAGTATTTT

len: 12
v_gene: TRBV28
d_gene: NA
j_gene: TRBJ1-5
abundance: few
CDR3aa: CASGGGTGPQHF
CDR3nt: TGTGCCAGCGGGGGGGGTACAGGGCCCCAGCATTTT

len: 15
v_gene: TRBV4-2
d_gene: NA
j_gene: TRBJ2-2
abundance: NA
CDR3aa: CASSQVGKGAGELFF
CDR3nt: TGTGCCAGCAGCCAAGTAGGCAAAGGGGCCGGGGAGCTGTTTTTT

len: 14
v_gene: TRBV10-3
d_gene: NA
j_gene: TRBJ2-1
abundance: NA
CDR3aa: CAISESVGGREQFF
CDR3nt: TGTGCCATCAGTGAGTCGGTTGGGGGGCGTGAGCAGTTCTTC

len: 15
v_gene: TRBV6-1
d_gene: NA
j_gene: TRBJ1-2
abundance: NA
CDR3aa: CASSEGAGVQYGYTF
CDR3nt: TGTGCCAGCAGTGAAGGGGCAGGGGTCCAATATGGCTACACCTTC

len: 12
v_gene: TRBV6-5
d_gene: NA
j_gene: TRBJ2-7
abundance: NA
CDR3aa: CASQGNSYEQYF
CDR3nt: TGTGCCAGCCAGGGGAACTCCTACGAGCAGTACTTC

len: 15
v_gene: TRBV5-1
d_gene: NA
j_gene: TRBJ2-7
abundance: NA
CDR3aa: CASSLDGTVGGEQYF
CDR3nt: TGCGCCAGCAGCTTGGATGGGACGGTGGGTGGCGAGCAGTACTTC

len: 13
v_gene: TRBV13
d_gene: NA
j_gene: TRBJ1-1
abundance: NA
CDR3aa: CASSLGRAGVAFF
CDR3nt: TGTGCCAGCAGCTTAGGCCGGGCAGGGGTCGCTTTCTTT

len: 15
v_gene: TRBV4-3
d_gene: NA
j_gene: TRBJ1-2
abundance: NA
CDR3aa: CASSESSRRDYGYTF
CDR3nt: TGCGCCAGCAGCGAATCCAGTAGAAGAGACTATGGCTACACCTTC

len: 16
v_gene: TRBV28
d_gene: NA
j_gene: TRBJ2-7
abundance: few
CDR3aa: CASSPSATAPDYEQYF
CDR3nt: TGTGCCAGCAGTCCTTCAGCAACAGCTCCTGACTACGAGCAGTACTTC

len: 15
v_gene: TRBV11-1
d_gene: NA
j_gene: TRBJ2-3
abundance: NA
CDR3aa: CASNYQPANTDTQYF
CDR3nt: TGTGCCAGCAACTATCAGCCAGCAAACACAGATACGCAGTATTTT

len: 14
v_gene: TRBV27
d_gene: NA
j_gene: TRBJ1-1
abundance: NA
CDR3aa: CASSFGGLGTEAFF
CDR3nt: TGTGCCAGCAGTTTCGGGGGGCTGGGCACTGAAGCTTTCTTT

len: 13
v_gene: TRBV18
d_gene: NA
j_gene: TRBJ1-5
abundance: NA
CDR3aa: CASSPDSNQPQHF
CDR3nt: TGTGCCAGCTCACCAGATAGCAATCAGCCCCAGCATTTT

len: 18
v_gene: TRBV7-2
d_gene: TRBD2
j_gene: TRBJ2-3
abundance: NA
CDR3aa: CASSTRILLAGGPDTQYF
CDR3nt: TGTGCCAGCAGCACCCGAATCCTACTAGCGGGGGGACCAGATACGCAGTATTTT

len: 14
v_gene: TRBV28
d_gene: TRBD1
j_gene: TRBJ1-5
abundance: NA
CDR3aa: CASSLYRGGQPQHF
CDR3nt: TGTGCCAGCAGTTTATACAGGGGGGGTCAGCCCCAGCATTTT

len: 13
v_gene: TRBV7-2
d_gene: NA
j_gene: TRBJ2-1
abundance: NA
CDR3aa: CASSLSAGGGQFF
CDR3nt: TGTGCCAGCAGCTTATCCGCCGGCGGCGGGCAGTTCTTC

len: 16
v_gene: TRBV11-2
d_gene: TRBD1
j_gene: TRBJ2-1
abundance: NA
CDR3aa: CASMLAPGGAYNEQFF
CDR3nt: TGTGCCAGCATGCTTGCGCCAGGGGGCGCCTACAATGAGCAGTTCTTC

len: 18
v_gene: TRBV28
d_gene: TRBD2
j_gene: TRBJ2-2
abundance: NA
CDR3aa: CASSLPEGSGGRSGELFF
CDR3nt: TGTGCCAGCAGTTTGCCTGAAGGTAGCGGGGGCCGTAGCGGGGAGCTGTTTTTT

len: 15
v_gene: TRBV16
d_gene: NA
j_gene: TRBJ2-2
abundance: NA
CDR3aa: CASSQSGYNTGELFF
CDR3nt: TGTGCCAGCAGCCAATCAGGGTACAACACCGGGGAGCTGTTTTTT

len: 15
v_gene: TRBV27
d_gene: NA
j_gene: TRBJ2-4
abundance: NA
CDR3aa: CASSLLAGLGNIQYF
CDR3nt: TGTGCCAGCAGTTTATTGGCTGGGCTTGGCAACATTCAGTACTTC

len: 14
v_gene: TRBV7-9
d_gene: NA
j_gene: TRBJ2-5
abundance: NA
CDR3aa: CASSLRQYQETQYF
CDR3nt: TGTGCCAGCAGCTTAAGACAGTACCAAGAGACCCAGTACTTC

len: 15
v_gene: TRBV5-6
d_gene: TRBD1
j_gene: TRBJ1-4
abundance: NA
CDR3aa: CASSFWDRANEKLFF
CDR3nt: TGTGCCAGCAGCTTCTGGGACAGGGCTAATGAAAAACTGTTTTTT

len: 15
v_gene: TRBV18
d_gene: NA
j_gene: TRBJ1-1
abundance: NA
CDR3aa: CASSPSRLVNTEAFF
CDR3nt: TGTGCCAGCTCACCTTCCCGACTTGTGAACACTGAAGCTTTCTTT

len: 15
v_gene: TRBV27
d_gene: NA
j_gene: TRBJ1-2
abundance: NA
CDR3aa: CASSPGGSRGYGYTF
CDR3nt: TGTGCCAGCAGTCCAGGCGGGTCCCGGGGCTATGGCTACACCTTC

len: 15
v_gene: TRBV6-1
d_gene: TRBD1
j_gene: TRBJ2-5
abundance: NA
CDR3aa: CASSWDRGQQETQYF
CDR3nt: TGTGCCAGCAGTTGGGACAGGGGGCAGCAAGAGACCCAGTACTTC

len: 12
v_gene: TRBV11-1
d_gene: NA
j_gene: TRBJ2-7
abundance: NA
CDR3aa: CASSPSASVQYF
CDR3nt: TGTGCCAGCAGCCCGTCGGCGTCTGTGCAGTACTTC

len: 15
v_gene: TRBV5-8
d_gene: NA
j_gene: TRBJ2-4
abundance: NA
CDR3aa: CASSSFTGGKNIQYF
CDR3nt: TGTGCCAGCAGCTCGTTTACGGGCGGTAAAAACATTCAGTACTTC

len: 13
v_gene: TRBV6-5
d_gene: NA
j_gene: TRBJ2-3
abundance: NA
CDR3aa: CASSYSVGNTQYF
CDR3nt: TGTGCCAGCAGTTACTCAGTCGGAAATACGCAGTATTTT

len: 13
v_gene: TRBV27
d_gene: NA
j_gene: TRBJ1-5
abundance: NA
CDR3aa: CASSSKGTQPQHF
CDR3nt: TGTGCCAGCAGTTCAAAGGGGACCCAGCCCCAGCATTTT

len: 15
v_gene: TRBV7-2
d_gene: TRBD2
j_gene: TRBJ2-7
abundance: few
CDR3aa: CASSLISGDPYEQYF
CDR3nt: TGTGCCAGCAGCTTAATCAGCGGGGATCCCTACGAGCAGTACTTC

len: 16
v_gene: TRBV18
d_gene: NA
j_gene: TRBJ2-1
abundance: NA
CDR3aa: CASSPPPGHLYNEQFF
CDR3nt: TGTGCCAGCTCCCCACCCCCGGGACACCTATACAATGAGCAGTTCTTC

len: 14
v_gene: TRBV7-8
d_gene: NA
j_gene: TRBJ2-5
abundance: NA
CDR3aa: CASRPGTDQETQYF
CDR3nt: TGTGCCAGCAGACCAGGCACAGACCAAGAGACCCAGTACTTC

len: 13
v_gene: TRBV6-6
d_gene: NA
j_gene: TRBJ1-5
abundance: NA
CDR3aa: CASSLNSNQPQHF
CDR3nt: TGTGCCAGCAGTTTAAATAGCAATCAGCCCCAGCATTTT

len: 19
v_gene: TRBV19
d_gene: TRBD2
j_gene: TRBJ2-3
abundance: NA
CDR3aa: CASSIGFLAGGRSTDTQYF
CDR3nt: TGTGCCAGTAGTATAGGTTTCCTAGCGGGGGGGCGGTCCACAGATACGCAGTATTTT

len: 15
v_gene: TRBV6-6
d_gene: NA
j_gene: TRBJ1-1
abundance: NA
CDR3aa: CASSYWAEGNTEAFF
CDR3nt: TGTGCCAGCAGTTACTGGGCGGAGGGGAACACTGAAGCTTTCTTT

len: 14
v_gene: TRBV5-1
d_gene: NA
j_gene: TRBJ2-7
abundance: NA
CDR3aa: CASSKLNRAGEQYF
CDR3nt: TGCGCCAGCAGCAAACTCAACAGGGCCGGCGAGCAGTACTTC

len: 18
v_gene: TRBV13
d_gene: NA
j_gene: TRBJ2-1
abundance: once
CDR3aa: CASSSNSLGGPNYNEQFF
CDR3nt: TGTGCCAGCAGCTCGAACAGCCTCGGGGGGCCGAATTACAATGAGCAGTTCTTC

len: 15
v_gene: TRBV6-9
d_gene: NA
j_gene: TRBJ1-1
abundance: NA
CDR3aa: CASSYPGTLRAEAFF
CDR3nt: TGTGCCAGCAGTTATCCTGGGACCCTCCGCGCTGAAGCTTTCTTT

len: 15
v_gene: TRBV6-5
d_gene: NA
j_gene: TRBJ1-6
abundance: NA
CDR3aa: CASSNGPSRFVPLHF
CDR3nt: TGTGCCAGCAGCAATGGGCCGTCCCGCTTTGTTCCCCTCCACTTT

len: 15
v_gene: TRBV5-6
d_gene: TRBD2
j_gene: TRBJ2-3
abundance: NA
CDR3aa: CASSPGGGGVDTQYF
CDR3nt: TGTGCCAGCAGCCCAGGAGGCGGGGGGGTAGATACGCAGTATTTT